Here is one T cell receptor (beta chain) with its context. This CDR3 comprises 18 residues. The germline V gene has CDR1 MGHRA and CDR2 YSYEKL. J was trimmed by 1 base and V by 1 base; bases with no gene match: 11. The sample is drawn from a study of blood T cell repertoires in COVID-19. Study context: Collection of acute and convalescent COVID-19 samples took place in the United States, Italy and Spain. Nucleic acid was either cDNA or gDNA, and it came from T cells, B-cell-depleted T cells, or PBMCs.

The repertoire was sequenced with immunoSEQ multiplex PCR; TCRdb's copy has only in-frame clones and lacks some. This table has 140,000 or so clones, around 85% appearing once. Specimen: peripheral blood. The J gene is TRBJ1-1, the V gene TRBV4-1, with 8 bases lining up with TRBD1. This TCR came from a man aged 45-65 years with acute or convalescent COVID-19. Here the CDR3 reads CASSQGNQGARTNTEAFF. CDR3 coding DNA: TGCGCCAGCAGCCAAGGGAACCAGGGGGCAAGGACGAACACTGAAGCTTTCTTT.